Listed below are T cell receptor beta chains from one sample, sequenced in a study of T cells after yellow fever vaccination. TCRdb itself ran the 5' RACE reads through MiXCR, one entry per CDR3 protein. The table lists 500,000 to 650,000 distinct CDR3 sequences, around 12% of them singletons. Sequences were derived from PBMCs, sampled on the day of the yellow fever booster vaccination. These receptors all stem from a young man who received the YFV17D yellow fever vaccine. CDR3s include the opening cysteine and the closing phenylalanine or tryptophan. Each record gives: CDR3 length, clone size, J gene, D gene, V gene, CDR3 protein, CDR3 DNA. D genes are given only for firm matches. Size is omitted from some rows. Given values are once, few, many or a class for expanded clones.

CDR3 length: 12
clone size: many
J gene: TRBJ2-7
D gene: -
V gene: TRBV12-3/TRBV12-4
CDR3 protein: CASSLGEGEQYF
CDR3 DNA: TGTGCCAGCAGTTTGGGTGAGGGGGAGCAGTACTTC

CDR3 length: 16
clone size: few
J gene: TRBJ2-7
D gene: -
V gene: TRBV5-1
CDR3 protein: CASSWGRRSHSYEQYF
CDR3 DNA: TGCGCCAGCAGCTGGGGAAGGAGATCCCACTCCTACGAGCAGTACTTC

CDR3 length: 19
clone size: few
J gene: TRBJ1-5
D gene: TRBD1
V gene: TRBV6-2/TRBV6-3
CDR3 protein: CASTAGLGTGGRWYQPQHF
CDR3 DNA: TGTGCCAGCACGGCAGGCCTCGGGACAGGGGGCCGGTGGTATCAGCCCCAGCATTTT

CDR3 length: 14
clone size: few
J gene: TRBJ2-7
D gene: -
V gene: TRBV30
CDR3 protein: CVWTKLARGYEQYF
CDR3 DNA: TGTGTCTGGACGAAGTTAGCACGGGGCTACGAGCAGTACTTC

CDR3 length: 17
clone size: -
J gene: TRBJ2-1
D gene: TRBD1
V gene: TRBV5-4
CDR3 protein: CASSSGPGGAWSRKQFF
CDR3 DNA: TGTGCCAGCAGCTCAGGGCCAGGGGGCGCTTGGTCTCGCAAGCAGTTCTTC

CDR3 length: 14
clone size: -
J gene: TRBJ2-1
D gene: TRBD2
V gene: TRBV10-3
CDR3 protein: CAISAASGSTGKFF
CDR3 DNA: TGTGCCATCAGTGCGGCTAGCGGGAGTACTGGGAAGTTCTTC

CDR3 length: 13
clone size: -
J gene: TRBJ2-7
D gene: -
V gene: TRBV27
CDR3 protein: CATGWRGNYEQYF
CDR3 DNA: TGTGCCACCGGGTGGCGGGGAAACTACGAGCAGTACTTC

CDR3 length: 11
clone size: few
J gene: TRBJ1-2
D gene: -
V gene: TRBV20-1
CDR3 protein: CSARVDYGYTF
CDR3 DNA: TGCAGTGCTAGGGTTGACTATGGCTACACCTTC

CDR3 length: 15
clone size: few
J gene: TRBJ2-7
D gene: TRBD2
V gene: TRBV7-6
CDR3 protein: CASSLGIAGGYEQYF
CDR3 DNA: TGTGCCAGCAGCTTAGGCATAGCGGGAGGCTACGAGCAGTACTTC

CDR3 length: 15
clone size: -
J gene: TRBJ1-1
D gene: -
V gene: TRBV7-9
CDR3 protein: CASSSRDIITTEAFF
CDR3 DNA: TGTGCCAGCAGCTCCAGGGACATTATAACCACCGAAGCTTTCTTT

CDR3 length: 16
clone size: few
J gene: TRBJ2-1
D gene: -
V gene: TRBV19
CDR3 protein: CASSIAASRSYNEQFF
CDR3 DNA: TGTGCCAGTAGTATAGCCGCTAGCCGCAGCTACAATGAGCAGTTCTTC

CDR3 length: 12
clone size: few
J gene: TRBJ2-7
D gene: -
V gene: TRBV3-1
CDR3 protein: CASSRLRDEQYF
CDR3 DNA: TGTGCCAGCAGCCGTTTGAGAGACGAGCAGTACTTC

CDR3 length: 15
clone size: -
J gene: TRBJ2-1
D gene: -
V gene: TRBV18
CDR3 protein: CASSPPLGGYNEQFF
CDR3 DNA: TGTGCCAGCTCACCACCACTAGGTGGGTACAATGAGCAGTTCTTC

CDR3 length: 13
clone size: few
J gene: TRBJ1-2
D gene: -
V gene: TRBV20-1
CDR3 protein: CSASTGPNYGYTF
CDR3 DNA: TGCAGTGCTTCCACAGGACCTAACTATGGCTACACCTTC

CDR3 length: 14
clone size: -
J gene: TRBJ2-5
D gene: TRBD2
V gene: TRBV6-1
CDR3 protein: CASNTLAGVETQYF
CDR3 DNA: TGTGCCAGCAATACACTAGCGGGAGTCGAGACCCAGTACTTC

CDR3 length: 14
clone size: -
J gene: TRBJ2-2
D gene: TRBD2
V gene: TRBV6-1
CDR3 protein: CASSDSGRGRELFF
CDR3 DNA: TGTGCCAGCAGTGATAGCGGGAGGGGTCGGGAGCTGTTTTTT

CDR3 length: 15
clone size: few
J gene: TRBJ2-1
D gene: TRBD1
V gene: TRBV18
CDR3 protein: CASSPSGTGYNEQFF
CDR3 DNA: TGTGCCAGCTCACCCTCCGGGACAGGATACAATGAGCAGTTCTTC

CDR3 length: 14
clone size: few
J gene: TRBJ2-7
D gene: TRBD2
V gene: TRBV20-1
CDR3 protein: CSEGRSGSPYEQYF
CDR3 DNA: TGCAGTGAAGGGCGTAGCGGGAGTCCCTACGAGCAGTACTTC

CDR3 length: 14
clone size: -
J gene: TRBJ2-1
D gene: TRBD2
V gene: TRBV20-1
CDR3 protein: CSAERLAGGYEQFF
CDR3 DNA: TGCAGTGCAGAGAGACTAGCGGGAGGGTATGAGCAGTTCTTC

CDR3 length: 15
clone size: -
J gene: TRBJ1-4
D gene: -
V gene: TRBV13
CDR3 protein: CASSPPRATNEKLFF
CDR3 DNA: TGTGCCAGCAGCCCCCCCCGAGCAACTAATGAAAAACTGTTTTTT

CDR3 length: 16
clone size: few
J gene: TRBJ1-4
D gene: TRBD1
V gene: TRBV6-5
CDR3 protein: CASSFNTGGRKEKLFF
CDR3 DNA: TGTGCCAGCAGTTTCAATACAGGGGGTCGGAAGGAAAAACTGTTTTTT

CDR3 length: 13
clone size: -
J gene: TRBJ1-1
D gene: -
V gene: TRBV28
CDR3 protein: CASTRGRETEAFF
CDR3 DNA: TGTGCCAGCACCAGGGGCAGGGAAACTGAAGCTTTCTTT

CDR3 length: 15
clone size: many
J gene: TRBJ2-7
D gene: TRBD1
V gene: TRBV5-1
CDR3 protein: CASSQRRDRKYEQYF
CDR3 DNA: TGCGCCAGCAGCCAGCGCCGGGACAGGAAATACGAGCAGTACTTC

CDR3 length: 14
clone size: -
J gene: TRBJ2-7
D gene: TRBD2
V gene: TRBV5-1
CDR3 protein: CASSRTREGFEQYF
CDR3 DNA: TGCGCCAGCAGCCGCACCCGGGAGGGATTCGAGCAGTACTTC

CDR3 length: 16
clone size: -
J gene: TRBJ2-1
D gene: -
V gene: TRBV12-3/TRBV12-4
CDR3 protein: CASSTKVSSSYNEQFF
CDR3 DNA: TGTGCCAGCAGTACTAAAGTCTCTAGCTCCTACAATGAGCAGTTCTTC

CDR3 length: 15
clone size: many
J gene: TRBJ2-1
D gene: -
V gene: TRBV20-1
CDR3 protein: CSATGHHRGGNEQFF
CDR3 DNA: TGCAGTGCTACCGGACATCATAGGGGGGGGAATGAGCAGTTCTTC

CDR3 length: 16
clone size: -
J gene: TRBJ2-1
D gene: TRBD2
V gene: TRBV6-5
CDR3 protein: CASSLTSEWTYNEQFF
CDR3 DNA: TGTGCCAGCAGTTTAACTAGCGAGTGGACCTACAATGAGCAGTTCTTC

CDR3 length: 14
clone size: -
J gene: TRBJ1-5
D gene: -
V gene: TRBV5-4
CDR3 protein: CASSLQGDNQPQHF
CDR3 DNA: TGTGCCAGCAGCTTACAGGGTGACAATCAGCCCCAGCATTTT

CDR3 length: 14
clone size: -
J gene: TRBJ2-1
D gene: -
V gene: TRBV7-8
CDR3 protein: CASSLVGVFNEQFF
CDR3 DNA: TGTGCCAGCAGCTTAGTAGGGGTGTTCAATGAGCAGTTCTTC

CDR3 length: 15
clone size: -
J gene: TRBJ1-3
D gene: -
V gene: TRBV7-2
CDR3 protein: CASSLLSVSGNTIYF
CDR3 DNA: TGTGCCAGCAGCTTATTATCCGTCTCTGGAAACACCATATATTTT

CDR3 length: 15
clone size: few
J gene: TRBJ2-1
D gene: -
V gene: TRBV7-9
CDR3 protein: CASSLAGELYNEQFF
CDR3 DNA: TGTGCCAGCAGCTTAGCGGGGGAGCTCTACAATGAGCAGTTCTTC

CDR3 length: 16
clone size: -
J gene: TRBJ2-1
D gene: TRBD1
V gene: TRBV23-1
CDR3 protein: CARKLIGTGYLAEQFF
CDR3 DNA: TGCGCCAGAAAGTTGATCGGGACAGGGTATCTGGCTGAGCAGTTCTTC

CDR3 length: 14
clone size: few
J gene: TRBJ2-7
D gene: -
V gene: TRBV30
CDR3 protein: CAWSVQGGSYEQYF
CDR3 DNA: TGTGCCTGGAGTGTACAGGGGGGGTCCTACGAGCAGTACTTC

CDR3 length: 18
clone size: -
J gene: TRBJ2-1
D gene: TRBD2
V gene: TRBV11-1
CDR3 protein: CASSSVPLADNSYNEQFF
CDR3 DNA: TGTGCCAGCAGCTCCGTGCCCCTAGCGGATAACTCCTACAATGAGCAGTTCTTC

CDR3 length: 16
clone size: -
J gene: TRBJ2-3
D gene: TRBD1
V gene: TRBV5-1
CDR3 protein: CASSFRQGGSTDTQYF
CDR3 DNA: TGCGCCAGCAGCTTCAGACAGGGGGGAAGCACAGATACGCAGTATTTT

CDR3 length: 15
clone size: many
J gene: TRBJ2-1
D gene: TRBD2
V gene: TRBV5-1
CDR3 protein: CASSPSGRATNEQFF
CDR3 DNA: TGCGCCAGCAGCCCTAGCGGGAGGGCCACCAATGAGCAGTTCTTC

CDR3 length: 15
clone size: -
J gene: TRBJ2-4
D gene: -
V gene: TRBV27
CDR3 protein: CASRPGANVKNIQYF
CDR3 DNA: TGTGCCAGCAGACCAGGGGCGAATGTTAAAAACATTCAGTACTTC

CDR3 length: 15
clone size: few
J gene: TRBJ2-5
D gene: TRBD2
V gene: TRBV9
CDR3 protein: CASSLTTSGVETQYF
CDR3 DNA: TGTGCCAGCAGTCTTACTACTAGCGGGGTAGAGACCCAGTACTTC

CDR3 length: 12
clone size: few
J gene: TRBJ1-1
D gene: -
V gene: TRBV20-1
CDR3 protein: CSARVDMGEPFF
CDR3 DNA: TGCAGTGCTAGAGTGGACATGGGAGAGCCTTTCTTT

CDR3 length: 13
clone size: many
J gene: TRBJ2-5
D gene: -
V gene: TRBV12-3/TRBV12-4
CDR3 protein: CASSPGHQETQYF
CDR3 DNA: TGTGCCAGCAGTCCGGGACATCAAGAGACCCAGTACTTC

CDR3 length: 13
clone size: few
J gene: TRBJ2-7
D gene: TRBD1
V gene: TRBV20-1
CDR3 protein: CSARTGEGYEQYF
CDR3 DNA: TGCAGTGCTAGAACAGGGGAAGGCTACGAGCAGTACTTC

CDR3 length: 14
clone size: -
J gene: TRBJ1-5
D gene: -
V gene: TRBV20-1
CDR3 protein: CSATAIRGDQPQHF
CDR3 DNA: TGCAGTGCTACCGCGATAAGGGGTGATCAGCCCCAGCATTTT

CDR3 length: 14
clone size: -
J gene: TRBJ2-1
D gene: TRBD2
V gene: TRBV5-6
CDR3 protein: CASTLAGPPDEQFF
CDR3 DNA: TGTGCCAGCACACTAGCGGGTCCGCCCGATGAGCAGTTCTTC

CDR3 length: 15
clone size: -
J gene: TRBJ2-3
D gene: -
V gene: TRBV20-1
CDR3 protein: CSARKLGNRPDTQYF
CDR3 DNA: TGCAGTGCTAGAAAACTAGGTAACAGGCCAGATACGCAGTATTTT

CDR3 length: 11
clone size: -
J gene: TRBJ1-2
D gene: -
V gene: TRBV24-1
CDR3 protein: CATLDSYGYTF
CDR3 DNA: TGTGCCACCCTTGACAGCTATGGCTACACCTTC

CDR3 length: 15
clone size: few
J gene: TRBJ2-3
D gene: -
V gene: TRBV7-2
CDR3 protein: CASSPRDARTDTQYF
CDR3 DNA: TGTGCCAGCAGCCCTCGGGACGCCCGCACAGATACGCAGTATTTT

CDR3 length: 14
clone size: -
J gene: TRBJ2-2
D gene: -
V gene: TRBV19
CDR3 protein: CASSISVNTGELFF
CDR3 DNA: TGTGCCAGTAGTATATCGGTGAACACCGGGGAGCTGTTTTTT

CDR3 length: 10
clone size: -
J gene: TRBJ2-1
D gene: -
V gene: TRBV20-1
CDR3 protein: CSASSGEQFF
CDR3 DNA: TGCAGTGCTAGTAGTGGTGAGCAGTTCTTC

CDR3 length: 15
clone size: -
J gene: TRBJ2-1
D gene: TRBD1
V gene: TRBV10-3
CDR3 protein: CAISAGQGGYNEQFF
CDR3 DNA: TGTGCCATCAGTGCGGGACAGGGCGGATACAATGAGCAGTTCTTC

CDR3 length: 16
clone size: many
J gene: TRBJ2-6
D gene: -
V gene: TRBV6-5
CDR3 protein: CASQFLQGSGANVLTF
CDR3 DNA: TGTGCCAGCCAATTTTTACAGGGCTCCGGGGCCAACGTCCTGACTTTC

CDR3 length: 14
clone size: -
J gene: TRBJ1-4
D gene: -
V gene: TRBV7-9
CDR3 protein: CASSLTPMDEKLFF
CDR3 DNA: TGTGCCAGCAGCTTAACCCCGATGGATGAAAAACTGTTTTTT

CDR3 length: 17
clone size: -
J gene: TRBJ2-3
D gene: TRBD2
V gene: TRBV20-1
CDR3 protein: CSARGLAGGVSTDTQYF
CDR3 DNA: TGCAGTGCTCGGGGACTAGCGGGAGGCGTAAGCACAGATACGCAGTATTTT

CDR3 length: 15
clone size: -
J gene: TRBJ2-6
D gene: -
V gene: TRBV5-4
CDR3 protein: CASSIIGTGANVLTF
CDR3 DNA: TGTGCCAGCAGCATTATCGGGACTGGGGCCAACGTCCTGACTTTC

CDR3 length: 15
clone size: -
J gene: TRBJ2-7
D gene: -
V gene: TRBV5-1
CDR3 protein: CASSLEAGLPYEQYF
CDR3 DNA: TGCGCCAGCAGCTTGGAGGCGGGGCTACCCTACGAGCAGTACTTC

CDR3 length: 16
clone size: -
J gene: TRBJ2-1
D gene: TRBD2
V gene: TRBV20-1
CDR3 protein: CSARGLAGVGYNEQFF
CDR3 DNA: TGCAGTGCTAGAGGACTAGCGGGAGTAGGTTACAATGAGCAGTTCTTC